This T cell receptor beta chain was captured by sequencing in a study of blood T cell repertoires in COVID-19. Symptom resolution, clearance, or two negative PCRs marked donors in Cohort 3 as recovered. CDR1 and CDR2 (germline): SGHDT, YYEEEE. There are 14 residues in the CDR3. Trimming took 5 bases from V and 4 from J; bases not matched to a gene: 5. Generated by immunoSEQ multiplex PCR, the TCRdb table keeps only in-frame clones and is missing some. This table holds around 310,000 clones, approximately 88% found once. Sequencing was performed on PBMCs or T cells enriched from blood (not recorded which). The V gene is TRBV5-6, the J gene TRBJ2-3, with TRBD2 matching over 9 bases. The origin of this receptor is a man aged 25 to 45 who had recovered from COVID-19. The CDR3 sequence: CASREAGGPDTQYF. In DNA form, the CDR3 reads TGTGCCAGCAGGGAGGCGGGGGGGCCAGATACGCAGTATTTT.